This TCR beta chain was documented in a study of T cells expressing NK-cell markers. Study-wide points: Dominant NKG2C+ clonotype frequencies of 1.0-7.0% of CD8+ T cells were measured in a handful of donors. Certain NKG2C+ T cell clones were expanded, and their HCMV specificity remained unclear.

Germline assignment: CDR1 DFQATT and CDR2 SNEGSKA (reference sequence). The CDR3 covers 16 residues. To note about this clonotype: The antigen is unknown.

With UMIs, 5'RACE template switching was used to make TCR beta cDNA. TCRdb reprocessed the 5' RACE reads and stores each CDR3 protein as one record, lacking DNA. The listing records some 280,000 distinct CDR3 sequences. The chain links TRBV20-1 to TRBJ1-1; TCRdb gives TRBD1 as the D gene, but with no DNA this cannot be confirmed. This TCR came from a man younger than 35 in good health. Sequenced input: blood T cells: a sorted CD56 or NKG2C T cell subset, CD4+ or CD8+ T cells, or bulk PBMC T cells (not recorded which). The CDR3 loop reads CSARTYGQGPDTEAFF.